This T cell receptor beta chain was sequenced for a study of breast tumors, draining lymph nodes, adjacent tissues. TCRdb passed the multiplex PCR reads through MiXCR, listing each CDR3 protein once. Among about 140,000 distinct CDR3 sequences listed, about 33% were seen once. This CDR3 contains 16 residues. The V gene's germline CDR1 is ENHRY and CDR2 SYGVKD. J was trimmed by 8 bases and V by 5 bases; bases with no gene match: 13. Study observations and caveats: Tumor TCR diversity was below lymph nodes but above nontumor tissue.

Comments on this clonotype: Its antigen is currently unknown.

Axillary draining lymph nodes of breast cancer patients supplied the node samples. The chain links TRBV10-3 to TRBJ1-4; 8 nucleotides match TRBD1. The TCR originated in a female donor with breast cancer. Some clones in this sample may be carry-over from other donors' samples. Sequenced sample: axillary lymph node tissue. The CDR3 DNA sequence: TGTGCCATCAGTTCGGACAGGGATAAGAGGGGGGAAAAACTGTTTTTT. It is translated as CAISSDRDKRGEKLFF.